This T cell receptor beta chain was observed in a study of T cell changes during pregnancy in multiple sclerosis. Profiled with immunoSEQ multiplex PCR; TCRdb holds only in-frame clones, not every one. The repertoire holds around 80,000 clones, with just over 90% as singletons. This clone has a single count. Germline values: CDR1 LNHDA, CDR2 SQIVND (reference sequence). The CDR3 sequence is 12 residues long. With 7 bases removed from V and 7 bases from J, the gap between germline ends came to 13 bases. The receptor was isolated from a female donor with multiple sclerosis, enrolled in a pregnancy study. The chain recombines TRBV19 with TRBJ1-1, with D uncertain. The source was peripheral blood, collected before pregnancy. This chain's CDR3 is CASTQVRGEAFF. CDR3 nucleotides: TGTGCCAGTACGCAAGTTCGCGGTGAAGCTTTCTTT.